This TCR beta chain was recovered during a study of post-analysis software for immune sequencing data. Study summary: Recorded disease courses covered relapsing-remitting, secondary progressive and progressive-relapsing multiple sclerosis. Some patients had no subtype annotation. Broader study findings: Five TRBV segments occurring more often in patients than controls included TRBV5-6, TRBV5-1 and TRBV20-1. Compared with controls, patients showed significantly lower normalized Chao1 diversity. Strong co-clustering by F measure linked samples that shared a preparation batch.

Incorporated into the TCR beta cDNA libraries were unique molecular identifiers, which served to reduce PCR and sequencing biases. Each sample of roughly 0.95 to 10 million input T cells yielded 500,000 or so cDNA molecules, so each molecule approximated one T cell. Each CDR3 protein gets one entry after TCRdb re-called the PCR reads with MiXCR. Among hundreds of thousands of distinct CDR3 sequences listed, roughly 29% were seen once. There are 14 residues in the CDR3. Germline V gives CDR1 MNHEY, CDR2 SMNVEV (reference sequence). V lost 7 bases, J lost 6 bases, and 19 bases lay in between. This clonotype was observed many times. Its antigen is currently unknown.

This clonotype was obtained from a girl aged 10 to 17 with multiple sclerosis. The rearrangement joins TRBV27 to TRBJ2-7; the D gene is possibly TRBD2 (5 bases). The sequenced sample consisted of blood. The CDR3: CASTPLVGSSEQYF. CDR3 nucleotide sequence: TGTGCCAGCACCCCGCTAGTAGGGAGCTCCGAGCAGTACTTC.